This paragraph covers one TCR beta chain sequence. It has no known antigen specificity. Base qualities are not at hand, and no much larger clone is one base apart. This specimen belongs to a study of T cells after yellow fever vaccination (dated 2019 in TCRdb). Turning to the overall study: The SMART-Seq v4 Ultra Low Input RNA kit was used to prepare libraries from fractions with low cell numbers. To track T-cell clones before and after primary and booster YFV17D yellow fever vaccination, bulk TCR alpha and beta repertoires were sequenced longitudinally. Two healthy male donors, one aged 18 to 30 and one aged 30 to 39 years, were included in the cohort. Blood was collected at multiple timepoints before and after primary and secondary immunization, and bulk PBMC replicates and cell subsets were isolated. Study-wide findings and limitations: The secondary T-cell response was weaker than the primary response but faster, peaking on day 5 instead of day 15. Only a couple of donors were included in the study, so the extent to which the findings can be generalized is limited. Computational filtering was required because FACS-sorted repertoires could contain abundant contaminating clonotypes from the bulk population. Most clones expanded after primary vaccination were re-detected after the booster (around 96% of CD4 and more than 70% of CD8), suggesting broad memory maintenance. A small fraction of clonotypes showed up in both the CD4 and CD8 compartments, probably as a result of convergent recombination.

TCR cDNA was synthesized by 5'RACE template switching, which introduced a universal primer site and unique molecular identifiers. Priming of cDNA synthesis was performed from both the TCR alpha and TCR beta constant segments. Two PCR steps were used to amplify libraries, with sample barcodes and sequencing adapters being added in the second step. Sequencing of libraries was done on Illumina HiSeq 2500 (2x100 bp) or NovaSeq (2x150 bp). The authors processed their data as follows. Demultiplexing of reads and collapsing into UMI consensus sequences were performed with MIGEC, and V(D)J alignment was carried out with MiXCR. Vaccine-responding clonotypes were identified with edgeR using replicate PBMC samples, with FDR below 0.01 and a log2 fold change above 5 up to day 15 being required. Bulk clonotypes were assigned CD4 or CD8 identity according to which sequenced CD4 or CD8 repertoire held them at higher abundance. TCRdb's own reprocessing of the public reads used fastp at Q25 and MiXCR and kept productive beta chains. Each entry merges the rows of one CDR3 protein and shows their most common DNA and genes. In this record, the V and J calls reflect TCRdb's handling and not the investigators' own analysis. This sample gives some 560,000 distinct CDR3 sequences in total; less than 20% of them show up just once. Over 11% of the sample belongs to the ten largest clones.

The sample's treatment or condition label is to be understood as: live attenuated yellow fever vaccine strain. At each blood-draw timepoint, two biological replicates of bulk PBMCs were collected. A standard Ficoll-Paque protocol was used to isolate PBMCs from peripheral blood. RNA was extracted with TriZol from bulk PBMCs, CD4 and CD8 fractions, and dextramer-positive and dextramer-negative fractions. Measured from the cysteine to the phenylalanine, the CDR3 is 13 residues long. Of the read, only the CDR3 DNA is kept; its 39 bases are in frame from base 1. The germline V gene (reference sequence) sets CDR1 to LGHDT and CDR2 to YNNKEL. V drops 4 bases and J drops 2 bases, leaving 9 bases in between.

The sequence was collected from a man aged 25 to 45 who received the YFV17D yellow fever vaccine. Recombination joined TRBV3-1 with TRBJ2-7, with no D gene named confidently. The sample here was PBMCs, taken 15 days after the yellow fever booster vaccination. The DNA sequence is given as TGTGCCAGCAGCCCTCATCAGGCCTACGAGCAGTACTTC. It codes for CASSPHQAYEQYF.